The 19 T cell receptor beta chains listed next were all sequenced from one sample in a study of blood T cell repertoires in COVID-19 (dated by TCRdb to 2018 to 2021). Libraries were prepared through the immunoSEQ multiplex PCR assay. TCRdb limited this immuneACCESS table to in-frame rearrangements with V and J called. A share of clones is missing; checked studies link under half to unresolved V genes, and the rest is unexplained. In this sample the table shows approximately 210,000 clones, over 65% of which occur a single time. The top ten constitute 2.6% of the sample. Source material: peripheral blood. All receptors come from a woman between 65 and 79 years old with active or convalescent COVID-19.

This clone has more than one count but fewer than ten. The V gene is TRBV5-6, the J gene TRBJ2-2; weak D call: TRBD1 (6 bases). Germline-derived CDR1 and CDR2 are SGHDT and YYEEEE. Trimming took 0 bases from V and 5 from J, leaving 8 bases between them. The CDR3 is 14 residues long. In nucleotides, the CDR3 is TGTGCCAGCAGCTTGGACAGGGTGACCGGGGAGCTGTTTTTT. This codes for CASSLDRVTGELFF.

The chain recombines TRBV19 with TRBJ1-4; D unclear. V shed 5 bases and J shed 5 bases, with 15 bases lying between them. The CDR3 has 15 amino acids. Germline CDR1 is LNHDA and CDR2 is SQIVND (reference sequence). CDR3 sequence: CASSSRIDKNEKLFF. Here the CDR3 DNA reads TGTGCCAGTAGTTCCAGAATCGACAAGAATGAAAAACTGTTTTTT.

This clone was observed once. CDR3: CASSLVRAPGELFF. CDR3 coding DNA: TGTGCCAGCAGCTTAGTCCGAGCGCCCGGGGAGCTGTTTTTT. V is TRBV7-6 and J is TRBJ2-2; D is ambiguous. Germline lookup yields CDR1 SGHVS and CDR2 FNYEAQ. The CDR3 is 14 residues long. V lost 1 base, J lost 6 bases, and 9 bases lay in between.

This chain joins TRBV30 and TRBJ1-3; D call uncertain. The V gene lost 4 bases and the J gene lost 9 bases, with 19 bases spanning the gap. This CDR3 spans 14 amino acids. Germline V gene data show CDR1 as GTSNPN and CDR2 as SVGIG (reference sequence). The DNA for the CDR3 is TGTGCCTGGACCCGGGAACCCCTCGGTAGCACCATATATTTT. Its protein is CAWTREPLGSTIYF.

The gene calls are TRBV14 and TRBJ2-5; 9 nucleotides align to TRBD2. This CDR3 comprises 17 residues. V was pared by 0 bases and J by 1 base, with 6 bases of the junction left unmatched. The V gene's germline CDR1 is SGHDN and CDR2 FVKESK. Written as DNA, the CDR3 is TGTGCCAGCAGCCAAGAACTTTGGCGGGGGGGCCAAGAGACCCAGTACTTC. Encoded protein: CASSQELWRGGQETQYF.

The rearrangement links TRBV2 to TRBJ2-2; no clear D. From germline, CDR1 is SNHLY and CDR2 FYNNEI. V lost 8 bases, J lost 1 base, and 8 bases lay in between. This CDR3 is built from 13 residues. For the CDR3, the DNA is TGTGCCAGCCGGCCGGGGAACACCGGGGAGCTGTTTTTT. As protein: CASRPGNTGELFF.

The chain links TRBV7-2 to TRBJ1-2; possibly TRBD1 for D (5 bases). The length of the CDR3 is 12 residues. Per the germline V gene, CDR1 is SGHTA and CDR2 is FQGNSA. The ends were cut back, 2 bases at V and 7 bases at J, with 8 bases in the middle. The CDR3 region is CASSLLGVGYTF. For the CDR3, the DNA is TGTGCCAGCAGCTTATTAGGGGTTGGCTACACCTTC.

V is TRBV6-5 and J is TRBJ1-2; 10 positions agree with TRBD1. V lost 6 bases to trimming and J lost 2 bases; unmatched junction nucleotides: 6. The V gene's germline CDR1 is MNHEY and CDR2 SVGAGI. There are 15 residues in the CDR3. CDR3 sequence: CASRWGTGANYGYTF. The CDR3 bases are TGTGCCAGCAGGTGGGGGACAGGGGCGAACTATGGCTACACCTTC.

The chain employs TRBV5-6 and TRBJ2-7; tentative D call: TRBD1 (5 bases). CDR3 length: 15 residues. The ends were cut back, 1 base at V and 1 base at J, with 12 bases in the middle. Germline-derived CDR1 and CDR2 are SGHDT and YYEEEE. Here the CDR3 DNA reads TGTGCCAGCAGCTTGTTGCAGGGCCCTTCCTACGAGCAGTACTTC. It specifies CASSLLQGPSYEQYF.

For this clone: This same CDR3 is encoded by further DNA sequences in the sample. The rearrangement joins TRBV28 to TRBJ2-2, with D possibly being TRBD1 (6 bases). Germline CDR1 is MDHEN and CDR2 is SYDVKM. The V end lost 4 bases, the J end lost 4 bases, and 10 bases lay between the germline ends. This CDR3 is built from 14 residues. CDR3 in amino acids: CASSSGQGTGELFF. The CDR3 nucleotides read TGTGCCAGCAGTTCGGGACAAGGCACCGGGGAGCTGTTTTTT.

This clone came up once. The rearrangement links TRBV6-5 to TRBJ1-5; 7 bases are a match to TRBD1. From germline, CDR1 is MNHEY and CDR2 SVGAGI. V was pared by 5 bases and J by 5 bases, with 6 bases of the junction left unmatched. The CDR3 consists of 14 residues. The CDR3 loop reads CASSRDRDYQPQHF. CDR3 nucleotide sequence: TGTGCCAGCAGTAGGGACAGAGACTATCAGCCCCAGCATTTT.

This chain joins TRBV10-1 and TRBJ2-5; tentatively, D is TRBD1 (5 bases). Deletions cut 2 bases from V and 7 bases from J, with 14 bases between. The CDR3 spans 14 residues. Germline V lookup: CDR1 WNHNN, CDR2 SYGVQD (reference sequence). The DNA for the CDR3 is TGCGCCAGCAGTGAGCACGTGGGGCAGGGGACCCAGTACTTC. Protein: CASSEHVGQGTQYF.

This chain uses TRBV12-5 with TRBJ2-7, with TRBD1 identical over 9 bases. Germline CDR1 LGHNT, CDR2 FRNRAP. The CDR3 length is 15 residues. Germline trimming cut 5 bases from V and 2 bases from J; bases unmatched to any gene: 7. CDR3 protein: CASGPWTGEAYEQYF. The CDR3 DNA is TGTGCTAGTGGTCCCTGGACAGGGGAGGCCTACGAGCAGTACTTC. The complete variable domain, with remaining parts taken from reference TRBV12-5 and TRBJ2-7, reads DARVTQTPRHKVTEMGQEVTMRCQPILGHNTVFWYRQTMMQGLELLAYFRNRAPLDDSGMPKDRFSAEMPDATLATLKIQPSEPRDSAVYFCASGPWTGEAYEQYFGPGTRLTVT.

V and J are TRBV18 and TRBJ1-1; 9 positions match TRBD1. V was pared by 2 bases and J by 10 bases, with 11 bases of the junction left unmatched. CDR1 is KGHSH and CDR2 is LQKENI in the germline V gene. CDR3 length: 15 amino acids. The CDR3 sequence is CASSPEEGQGGRAFF. The CDR3 DNA reads TGTGCCAGCTCACCAGAGGAGGGACAGGGAGGAAGAGCTTTCTTT. Full variable domain (outside the CDR3, taken from reference TRBV18 and TRBJ1-1): NAGVMQNPRHLVRRRGQEARLRCSPMKGHSHVYWYRQLPEEGLKFMVYLQKENIIDESGMPKERFSAEFPKEGPSILRIQQVVRGDSAAYFCASSPEEGQGGRAFFGQGTRLTVV.

This sequence joins TRBV6-5 and TRBJ1-1, with TRBD1 as a possible D gene (5 bases). The germline CDR1 and CDR2 sequences are MNHEY and SVGAGI. This CDR3 spans 15 amino acids. Trimming shortened V by 0 bases and J by 5 bases, and 13 bases separated the two germline ends. Here the CDR3 reads CASSYSAGGVTEAFF. The CDR3 coding sequence is TGTGCCAGCAGTTACTCGGCCGGGGGAGTGACTGAAGCTTTCTTT.

The V and J genes are TRBV30 and TRBJ1-6, with D possibly matching TRBD1 (5 bases). The germline CDR1 and CDR2 sequences are GTSNPN and SVGIG (reference sequence). V dropped 3 bases and J dropped 7 bases, with 10 bases sitting between them. This CDR3 contains 13 residues. The CDR3 DNA follows: TGTGCCTGGAGATACCAGGGAAATTCACCCCTCCACTTT. Protein product: CAWRYQGNSPLHF.

V gene TRBV5-6 combines with J gene TRBJ2-5; maybe TRBD1 (6 bases). The germline V gene has CDR1 SGHDT and CDR2 YYEEEE. With 3 bases removed from V and 4 bases from J, the gap between germline ends came to 22 bases. The CDR3 is made up of 17 amino acids. The CDR3 loop is CASSSTRAGARGETQYF. The CDR3 region has the DNA TGTGCCAGCAGCTCCACCCGGGCAGGGGCTAGGGGAGAGACCCAGTACTTC.

The rearrangement uses TRBV19 and TRBJ2-3; TRBD1 matches 9 bases. Germline CDR1 is LNHDA and CDR2 is SQIVND (reference sequence). V lost 4 bases and J lost 3; bases outside the gene matches: 8. CDR3 length: 16 residues. This chain's CDR3 is CASSTAGQGITDTQYF. The CDR3 DNA reads TGTGCCAGTAGTACAGCTGGACAGGGGATTACAGATACGCAGTATTTT.

The chain combines TRBV28 with TRBJ2-7; possibly TRBD1 for D (6 bases). Trimming took 2 bases from V and 3 from J, leaving 14 bases between them. This CDR3 has 15 residues. CDR1 is MDHEN, CDR2 SYDVKM, per germline. Written as DNA, the CDR3 is TGTGCCAGCAGTTTACCGACCGGGACACGCTACGAGCAGTACTTC. This gives the protein CASSLPTGTRYEQYF.